This TCR beta chain was found in a study of blood T cells in healthy people across ages. Per sample, extraction of total RNA gave at least 6 micrograms in every case. The authors ran a second PCR of roughly 7 to 11 cycles using a sample-barcoded 5' primer and a J-beta primer mix. MiXCR was run by TCRdb on the 5' RACE reads, yielding one entry per CDR3 protein. The repertoire holds some 860,000 distinct CDR3 sequences, with around three fifths as singletons. Concerning this clonotype: Its target is unknown.

Germline V gene lookup returns CDR1 SGHVS and CDR2 FQNEAQ. The CDR3 extends over 16 amino acids. J gave up 7 bases and V 7 bases, and 15 bases lay outside the gene matches. Study findings and constraints: Both naive CD4+ cell counts and diversity were greater in long-lived donors than in aged donors. Measured against age, TCR beta diversity per million T cells decreased in a roughly linear manner.

The sequence was collected from a man between 40 and 49 years old in good health. The specimen sequenced was blood. The chain couples TRBV7-8 to TRBJ2-3, with TRBD2 identical over 9 bases. CDR3: CASIRTLSSGGHTQYF. In nucleotides, the CDR3 is TGTGCCAGCATCCGGACCCTCTCAAGCGGGGGGCATACGCAGTATTTT.